Listed below are T cell receptor beta chains from one sample, sequenced in a study of CD8 T cells in Susac syndrome. Each CDR3 protein gets one entry after TCRdb re-called the immunoSEQ multiplex PCR reads with MiXCR. The repertoire holds more than 200,000 distinct CDR3 sequences, about 93% seen once, with about 0.071% in the top ten. The material sequenced was CD4+ T cells from PBMCs. These receptors came from a human donor with multiple sclerosis. Both conserved end residues are part of each CDR3. Each record gives: V gene, CDR3 protein.

>TRBV12-3/TRBV12-4
CASSFQEKLFF
>TRBV10-3
CAIRGEYTGELFF
>TRBV9
CASSVAAGAYEQYF
>TRBV10-2
CASSDQVNTEAFF
>TRBV27
CASSLARAVQPQHF
>TRBV29-1
CSVHRGVTEAFF
>TRBV20-1
CSARDPAGLEQFF
>TRBV4-1
CASSPDTLAGGPTGELFF
>TRBV27
CASRPTGTGNTIYF
>TRBV13
CASSSGRLNSPLHF